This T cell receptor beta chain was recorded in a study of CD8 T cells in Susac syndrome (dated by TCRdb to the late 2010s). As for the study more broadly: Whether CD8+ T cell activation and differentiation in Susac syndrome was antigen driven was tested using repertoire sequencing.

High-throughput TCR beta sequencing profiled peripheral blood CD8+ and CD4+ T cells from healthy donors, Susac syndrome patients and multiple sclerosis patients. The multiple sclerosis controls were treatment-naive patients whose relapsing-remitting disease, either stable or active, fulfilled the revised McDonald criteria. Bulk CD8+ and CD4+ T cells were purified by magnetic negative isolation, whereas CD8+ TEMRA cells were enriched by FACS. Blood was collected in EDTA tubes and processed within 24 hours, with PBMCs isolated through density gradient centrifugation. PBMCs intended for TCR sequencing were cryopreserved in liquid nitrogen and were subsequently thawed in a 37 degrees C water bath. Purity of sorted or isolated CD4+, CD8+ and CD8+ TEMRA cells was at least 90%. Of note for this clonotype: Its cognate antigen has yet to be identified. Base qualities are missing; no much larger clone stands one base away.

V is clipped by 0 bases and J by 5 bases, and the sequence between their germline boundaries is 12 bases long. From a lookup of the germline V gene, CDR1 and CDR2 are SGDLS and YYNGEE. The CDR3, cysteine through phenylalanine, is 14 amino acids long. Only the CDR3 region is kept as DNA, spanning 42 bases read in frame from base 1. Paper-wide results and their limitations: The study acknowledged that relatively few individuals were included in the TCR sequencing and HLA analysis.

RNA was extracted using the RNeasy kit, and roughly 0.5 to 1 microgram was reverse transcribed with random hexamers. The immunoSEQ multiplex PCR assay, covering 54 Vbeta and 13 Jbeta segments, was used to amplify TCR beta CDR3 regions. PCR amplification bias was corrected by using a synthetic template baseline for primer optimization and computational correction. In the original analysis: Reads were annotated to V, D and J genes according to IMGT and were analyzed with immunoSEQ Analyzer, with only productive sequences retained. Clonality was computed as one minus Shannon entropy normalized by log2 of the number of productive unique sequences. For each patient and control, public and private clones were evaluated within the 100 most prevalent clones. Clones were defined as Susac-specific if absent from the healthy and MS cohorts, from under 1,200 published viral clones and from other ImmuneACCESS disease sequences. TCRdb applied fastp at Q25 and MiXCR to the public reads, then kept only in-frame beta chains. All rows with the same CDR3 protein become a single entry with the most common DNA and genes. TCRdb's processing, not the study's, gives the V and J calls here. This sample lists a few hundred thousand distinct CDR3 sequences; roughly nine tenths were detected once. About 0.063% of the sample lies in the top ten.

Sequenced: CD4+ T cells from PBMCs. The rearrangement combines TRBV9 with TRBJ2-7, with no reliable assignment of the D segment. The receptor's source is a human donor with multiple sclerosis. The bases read TGTGCCAGCAGCGTAGGGCCAGCGTACCACGAGCAGTACTTC. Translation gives CASSVGPAYHEQYF.